This T cell receptor (beta chain) was sequenced in a study of T-cell reconstitution after alpha-beta-depleted transplantation in children. Unique molecular identifiers were incorporated during preparation of the TCRbeta library. TCRdb called the PCR reads again in MiXCR, with one record for every CDR3 protein. The table includes just under 550,000 distinct CDR3 sequences, 15% to 20% detected once. This clonotype occurred a few times. The CDR3 has 17 amino acids. V was trimmed by 5 bases and J by 0 bases, leaving 17 bases between them. The chain is built from TRBV12-3 or TRBV12-4 and TRBJ1-3; D gene ambiguous. The sequenced sample was PBMCs from the stem cell graft donor, obtained from the stem cell graft. This clonotype was obtained from a human donor who donated a stem cell graft to a child with acute lymphoblastic leukemia. The CDR3 DNA reads as TGTGCCAGCAGTCGGACCCCTAAGACTTTCTCTGGAAACACCATATATTTT. Its translation: CASSRTPKTFSGNTIYF.